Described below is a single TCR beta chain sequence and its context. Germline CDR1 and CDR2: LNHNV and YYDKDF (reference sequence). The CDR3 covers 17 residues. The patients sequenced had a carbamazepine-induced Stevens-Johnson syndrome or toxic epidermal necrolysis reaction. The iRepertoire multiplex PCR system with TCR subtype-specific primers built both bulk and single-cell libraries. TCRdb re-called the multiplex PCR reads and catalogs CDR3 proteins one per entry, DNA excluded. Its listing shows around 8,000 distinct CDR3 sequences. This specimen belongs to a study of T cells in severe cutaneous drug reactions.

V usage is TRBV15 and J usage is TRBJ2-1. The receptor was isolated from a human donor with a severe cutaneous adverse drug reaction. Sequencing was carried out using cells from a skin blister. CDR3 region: CATSRGDPRLPHNEQFF.